This T cell receptor beta chain derives from a study of OX40 agonist ivuxolimab in advanced cancers. There are a few counts of this clone. V was shortened by 6 bases and J by 1 base, with 9 bases between the two germline ends. There are 13 residues in the CDR3. CDR1 LNHDA and CDR2 SQIVND come from the germline V gene (reference sequence). Sequencing used immunoSEQ multiplex PCR; TCRdb keeps in-frame clones, though not all of them. This table holds around 80,000 clones, about nine tenths found once. This sequence originates from an adult with an advanced solid tumor such as melanoma, head and neck, liver or kidney cancer. This chain connects TRBV19 to TRBJ1-1; D unclear. Sequencing used CD4+ or CD8+ T cells sorted from blood, obtained in a trial of the OX40 agonist ivuxolimab. The DNA of the CDR3 is TGTGCCAGTAGACGGACTGGGAACACTGAAGCTTTCTTT. This translates into CASRRTGNTEAFF.